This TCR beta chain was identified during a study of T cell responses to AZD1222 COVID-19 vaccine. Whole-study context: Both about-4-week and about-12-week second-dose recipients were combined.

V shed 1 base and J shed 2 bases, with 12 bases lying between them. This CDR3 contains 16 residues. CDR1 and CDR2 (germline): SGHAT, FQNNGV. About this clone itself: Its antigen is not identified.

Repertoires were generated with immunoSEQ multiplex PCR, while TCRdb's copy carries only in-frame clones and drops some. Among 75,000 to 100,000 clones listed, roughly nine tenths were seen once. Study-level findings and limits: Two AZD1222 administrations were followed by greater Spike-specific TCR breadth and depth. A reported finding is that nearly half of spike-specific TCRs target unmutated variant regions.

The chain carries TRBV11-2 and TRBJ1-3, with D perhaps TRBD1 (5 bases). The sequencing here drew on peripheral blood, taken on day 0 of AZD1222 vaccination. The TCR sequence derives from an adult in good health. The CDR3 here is CASSLGPKGTGNTIYF. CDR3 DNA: TGTGCCAGCAGCTTAGGACCCAAGGGGACTGGAAACACCATATATTTT.